This TCR beta chain was sequenced in a study of cytomegalovirus exposure and HLA in healthy donors. General observations from the study: At a 0.05 false discovery rate, a later analysis found some 18,000 TCR beta sequences to be associated with HLA alleles.

60 Vbeta and 13 Jbeta primers were used in PCR. Assay: immunoSEQ multiplex PCR; the TCRdb copy retains only in-frame clones and omits some. The sample lists some 150,000 clones; roughly 75% were seen once. This clone has only a few counts. Its cognate antigen is unknown. This specimen includes other DNA sequences encoding the same CDR3. After removal of 4 bases from V and 7 bases from J, the junction contained 6 bases not matched to a gene. The CDR3 totals 15 residues. CDR1 SNHLY and CDR2 FYNNEI come from the germline V gene. This clonotype was obtained from a man in his forties or fifties in good health and CMV-seronegative. The rearrangement links TRBV2 to TRBJ2-1, with TRBD1 matching over 11 bases. The sequenced sample was PBMCs. CDR3 protein: CASSVGQGARNEQFF. The DNA of the CDR3 is TGTGCCAGCAGTGTAGGACAGGGGGCCAGGAATGAGCAGTTCTTC.